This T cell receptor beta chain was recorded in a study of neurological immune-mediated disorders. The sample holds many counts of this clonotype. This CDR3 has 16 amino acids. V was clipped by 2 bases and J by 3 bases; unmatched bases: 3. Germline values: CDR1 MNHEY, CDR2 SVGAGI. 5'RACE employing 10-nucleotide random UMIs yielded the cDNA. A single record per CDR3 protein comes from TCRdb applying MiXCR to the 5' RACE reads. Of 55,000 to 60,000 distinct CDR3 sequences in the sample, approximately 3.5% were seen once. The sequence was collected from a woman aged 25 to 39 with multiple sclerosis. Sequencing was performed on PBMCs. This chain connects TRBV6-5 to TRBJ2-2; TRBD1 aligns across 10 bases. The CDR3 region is CASSYRTGGYTGELFF. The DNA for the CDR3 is TGTGCCAGCAGTTACCGGACAGGGGGATACACCGGGGAGCTGTTTTTT.